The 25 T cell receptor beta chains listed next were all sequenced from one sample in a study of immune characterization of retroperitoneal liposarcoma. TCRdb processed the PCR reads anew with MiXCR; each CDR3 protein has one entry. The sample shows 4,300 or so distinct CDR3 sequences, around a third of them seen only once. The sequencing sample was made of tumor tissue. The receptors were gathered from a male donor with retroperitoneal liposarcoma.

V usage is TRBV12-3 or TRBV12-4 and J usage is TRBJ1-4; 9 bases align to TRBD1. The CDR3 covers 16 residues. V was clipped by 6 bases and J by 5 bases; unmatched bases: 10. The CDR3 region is CASSTSPGQGNEKLFF. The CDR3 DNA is TGTGCCAGCAGCACCTCACCGGGACAGGGAAATGAAAAACTGTTTTTT.

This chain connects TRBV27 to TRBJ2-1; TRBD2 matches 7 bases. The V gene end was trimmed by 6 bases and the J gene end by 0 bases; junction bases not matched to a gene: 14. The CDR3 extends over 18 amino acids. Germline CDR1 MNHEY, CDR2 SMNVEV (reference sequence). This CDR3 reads CASRNLAVGPSSYNEQFF. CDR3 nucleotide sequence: TGTGCCAGCAGGAACCTAGCGGTGGGCCCCAGCTCCTACAATGAGCAGTTCTTC.

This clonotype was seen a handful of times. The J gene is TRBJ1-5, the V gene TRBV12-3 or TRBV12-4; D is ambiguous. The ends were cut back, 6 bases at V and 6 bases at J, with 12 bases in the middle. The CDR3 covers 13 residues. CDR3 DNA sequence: TGTGCCAGCAGCTCTGGAAACGGTCAGCCCCAGCATTTT. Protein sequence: CASSSGNGQPQHF.

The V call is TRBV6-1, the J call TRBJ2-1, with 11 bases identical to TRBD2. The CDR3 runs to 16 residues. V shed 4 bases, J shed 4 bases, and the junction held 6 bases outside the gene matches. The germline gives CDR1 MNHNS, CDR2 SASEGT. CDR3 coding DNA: TGTGCCAGCAGTGCTGTGACTAGCGGGGCTTACAATGAGCAGTTCTTC. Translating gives CASSAVTSGAYNEQFF.

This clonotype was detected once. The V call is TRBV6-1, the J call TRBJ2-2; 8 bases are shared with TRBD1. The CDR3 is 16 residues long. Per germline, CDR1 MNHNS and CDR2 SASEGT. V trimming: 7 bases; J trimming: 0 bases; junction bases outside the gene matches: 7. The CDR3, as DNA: TGTGCCAGCACCAGACAGGGGCTTTCGAACACCGGGGAGCTGTTTTTT. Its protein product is CASTRQGLSNTGELFF.

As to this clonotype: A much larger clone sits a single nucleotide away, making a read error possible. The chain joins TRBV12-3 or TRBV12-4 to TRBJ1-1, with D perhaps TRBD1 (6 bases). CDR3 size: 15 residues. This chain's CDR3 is CVSPGGLVADTEAFF. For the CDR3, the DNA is TGTGTCAGCCCTGGGGGGCTAGTTGCTGACACTGAAGCTTTCTTT.

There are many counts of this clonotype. CDR3 sequence reads: CASSPRTGHQYF. The CDR3 DNA sequence: TGTGCCAGCAGCCCAAGGACAGGGCATCAGTACTTC. The chain employs TRBV6-1 and TRBJ2-1; 8 positions match TRBD1. Gene TRBJ2-4 matches the end of the DNA better, so the J call may be wrong. This CDR3 is built from 12 residues. Germline loops: CDR1 MNHNS, CDR2 SASEGT.

As DNA, the CDR3 is TGTGCCAGCAGCGCGGGACTCCTCCGCACCGGGGAGCTGTTTTTT. Residues: CASSAGLLRTGELFF. This sequence joins TRBV7-8 and TRBJ2-2; TRBD2 might be the D (6 bases). Trimming shortened V by 5 bases and J by 4 bases, and 14 bases separated the two germline ends. The CDR3 length is 15 residues. In germline, CDR1 is SGHVS, CDR2 FQNEAQ.

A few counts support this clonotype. The CDR3 spells CASSLEGNEKLFF. The CDR3 region has the DNA TGTGCCAGCAGTTTAGAGGGTAATGAAAAACTGTTTTTT. The V and J genes are TRBV12-3 or TRBV12-4 and TRBJ1-4; D gene unclear. V was shortened by 1 base and J by 4 bases, with 4 bases between the two germline ends. The CDR3 totals 13 residues.

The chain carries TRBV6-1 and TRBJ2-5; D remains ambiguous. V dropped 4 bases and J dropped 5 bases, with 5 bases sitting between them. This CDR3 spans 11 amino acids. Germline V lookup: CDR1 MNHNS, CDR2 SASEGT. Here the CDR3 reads CASSGRETQYF. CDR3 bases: TGTGCCAGCAGTGGACGGGAGACCCAGTACTTC.

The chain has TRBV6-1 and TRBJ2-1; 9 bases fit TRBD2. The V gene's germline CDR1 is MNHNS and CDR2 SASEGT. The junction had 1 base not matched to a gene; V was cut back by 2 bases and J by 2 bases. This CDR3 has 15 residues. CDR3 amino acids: CASSESGRPYNEQFF. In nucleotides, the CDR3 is TGTGCCAGCAGTGAAAGCGGGAGGCCCTACAATGAGCAGTTCTTC.

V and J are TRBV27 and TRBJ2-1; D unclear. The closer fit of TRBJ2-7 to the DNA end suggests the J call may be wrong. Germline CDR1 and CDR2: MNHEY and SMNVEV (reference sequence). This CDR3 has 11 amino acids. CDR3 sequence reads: CASSSAYEQYF. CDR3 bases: TGTGCCAGCAGTTCGGCTTACGAGCAGTACTTC.

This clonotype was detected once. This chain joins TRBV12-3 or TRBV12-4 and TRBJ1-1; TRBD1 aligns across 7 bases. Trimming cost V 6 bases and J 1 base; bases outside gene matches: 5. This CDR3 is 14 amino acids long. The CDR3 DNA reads TGTGCCAGCAGGTCTCGACAGGGGAACACTGAAGCTTTCTTT. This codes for CASRSRQGNTEAFF.

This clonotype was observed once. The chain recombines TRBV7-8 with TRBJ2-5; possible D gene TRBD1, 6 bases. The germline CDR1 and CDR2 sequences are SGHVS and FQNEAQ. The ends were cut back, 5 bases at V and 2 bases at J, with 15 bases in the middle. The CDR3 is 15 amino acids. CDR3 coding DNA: TGTGCCAGCAGCACCCTTGACAGGCCTCAAGAGACCCAGTACTTC. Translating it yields CASSTLDRPQETQYF.

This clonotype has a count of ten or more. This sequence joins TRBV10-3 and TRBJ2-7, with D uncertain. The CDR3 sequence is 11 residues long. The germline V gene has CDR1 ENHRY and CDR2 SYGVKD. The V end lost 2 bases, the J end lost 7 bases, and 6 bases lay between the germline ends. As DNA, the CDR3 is TGTGCCATCAGTGAGATGGGGGAGCAGTACTTC. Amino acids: CAISEMGEQYF.

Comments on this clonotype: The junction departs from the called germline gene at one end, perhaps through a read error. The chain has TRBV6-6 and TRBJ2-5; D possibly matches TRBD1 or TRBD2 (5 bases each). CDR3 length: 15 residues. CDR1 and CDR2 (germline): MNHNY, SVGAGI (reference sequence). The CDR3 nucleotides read TGTGCCAGCAGTTACTTTACCGGGACCGAAGAGACCCAGTACTTT. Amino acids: CASSYFTGTEETQYF.

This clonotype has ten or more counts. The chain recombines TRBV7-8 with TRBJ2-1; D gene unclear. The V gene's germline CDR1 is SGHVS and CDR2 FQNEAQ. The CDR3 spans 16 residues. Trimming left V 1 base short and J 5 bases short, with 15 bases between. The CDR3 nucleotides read TGTGCCAGCAGCTTAGAGGGTGCAGATCCGCACAATGAGCAGTTCTTC. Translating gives CASSLEGADPHNEQFF.

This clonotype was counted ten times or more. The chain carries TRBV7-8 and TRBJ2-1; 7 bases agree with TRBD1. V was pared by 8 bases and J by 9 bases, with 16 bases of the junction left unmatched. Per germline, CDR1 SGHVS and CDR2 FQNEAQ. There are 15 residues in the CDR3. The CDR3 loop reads CASRGGRQGSVEQFF. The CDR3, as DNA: TGTGCCAGCCGAGGCGGTAGACAGGGATCGGTTGAGCAGTTCTTC. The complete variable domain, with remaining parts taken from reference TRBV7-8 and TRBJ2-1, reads GAGVSQSPRYKVAKRGQDVALRCDPISGHVSLFWYQQALGQGPEFLTYFQNEAQLDKSGLPSDRFFAERPEGSVSTLKIQRTQQEDSAVYLCASRGGRQGSVEQFFGPGTRLTVL.

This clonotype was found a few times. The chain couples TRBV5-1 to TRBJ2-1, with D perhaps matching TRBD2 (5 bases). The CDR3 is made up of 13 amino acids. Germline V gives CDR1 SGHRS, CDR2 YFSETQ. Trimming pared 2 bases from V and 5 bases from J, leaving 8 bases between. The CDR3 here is CASSLQTNNEQFF. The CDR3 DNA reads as TGCGCCAGCAGCTTACAGACTAACAATGAGCAGTTCTTC.

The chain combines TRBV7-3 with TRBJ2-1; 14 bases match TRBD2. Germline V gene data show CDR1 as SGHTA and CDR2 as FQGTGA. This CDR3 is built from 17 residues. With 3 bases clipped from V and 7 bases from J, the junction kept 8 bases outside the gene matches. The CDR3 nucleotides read TGTGCCAGCAGCTTTTTCCCACGACTAGCGGGGGGGAATGAGCAGTTCTTC. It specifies CASSFFPRLAGGNEQFF.

CDR3 coding DNA: TGTGCCAGCAGTTACTCAGAGGGGATCTACGAGCAGTACTTC. It is translated as CASSYSEGIYEQYF. The V and J genes are TRBV6-6 and TRBJ2-1; possibly TRBD1 or TRBD2 for D (5 bases each). The J call may be wrong; the DNA end is better matched by TRBJ2-7. Germline lookup yields CDR1 MNHNY and CDR2 SVGAGI (reference sequence). The CDR3 sequence is 14 residues long.

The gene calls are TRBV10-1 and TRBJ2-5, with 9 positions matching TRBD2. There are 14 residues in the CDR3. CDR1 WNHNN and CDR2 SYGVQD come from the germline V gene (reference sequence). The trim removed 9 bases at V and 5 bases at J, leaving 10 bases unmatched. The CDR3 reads CASQASGAGETQYF. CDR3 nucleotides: TGCGCCAGTCAGGCTAGCGGGGCCGGGGAGACCCAGTACTTC.

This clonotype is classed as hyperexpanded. CDR3 loop: CASSLMDYNEQFF. Here the CDR3 DNA reads TGTGCCAGCAGCTTAATGGACTACAATGAGCAGTTCTTC. The V gene is TRBV7-2, the J gene TRBJ2-1; D remains ambiguous. Germline values: CDR1 SGHTA, CDR2 FQGNSA. CDR3 length: 13 amino acids. V was trimmed by 2 bases and J by 3 bases, leaving 5 bases between them.

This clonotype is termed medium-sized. CDR3: CASNAPGLAGNEQFF. The CDR3 coding sequence is TGTGCCAGTAACGCCCCGGGACTAGCCGGCAATGAGCAGTTCTTC. V usage is TRBV12-3 or TRBV12-4 and J usage is TRBJ2-1, with 9 bases fitting TRBD2. Losses at the gene ends were 9 bases for V and 6 bases for J; bases not matched to a gene: 12. This CDR3 contains 15 residues.

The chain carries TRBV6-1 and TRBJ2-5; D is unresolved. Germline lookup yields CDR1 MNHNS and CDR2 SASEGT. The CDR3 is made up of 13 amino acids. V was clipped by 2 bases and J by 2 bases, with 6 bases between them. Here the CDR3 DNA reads TGTGCCAGCAGTGAACAAAAACAAGAGACCCAGTACTTC. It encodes CASSEQKQETQYF.